This entry lists 24 T cell receptor beta chains sequenced from one sample in a study of T cell responses to AZD1222 COVID-19 vaccine. Profiling relied on immunoSEQ multiplex PCR, and the TCRdb table lists in-frame clones only, not all of them. Of some 170,000 clones in the sample, about 89% were seen once. The source material was peripheral blood, sampled on day 0 of AZD1222 vaccination. Receptor source: an adult in good health.

J is TRBJ2-7 and V is TRBV19; D tentatively reads TRBD1 or TRBD2 (8 bases each). The germline V gene encodes CDR1 LNHDA and CDR2 SQIVND (reference sequence). This CDR3 has 21 residues. V shed 3 bases and J shed 6 bases, with 36 bases lying between them. The CDR3: CASSIRSGGQALQKRVIEQYV. DNA for the CDR3: TGTGCCAGTAGTATTCGAAGCGGGGGACAGGCCCTCCAAAAACGAGTGATCGAGCAGTACGTC.

The chain couples TRBV7-2 to TRBJ2-5; D is undetermined. There are 13 residues in the CDR3. Trimming pared 5 bases from V and 1 base from J, leaving 8 bases between. Per germline, CDR1 SGHTA and CDR2 FQGNSA. Written as DNA, the CDR3 is TGTGCCAGCAGCCCTTCGATCCAAGAGACCCAGTACTTC. Encoded protein: CASSPSIQETQYF. Supplemented by reference TRBV7-2 and TRBJ2-5, the full variable domain reads GAGVSQSPSNKVTEKGKDVELRCDPISGHTALYWYRQSLGQGLEFLIYFQGNSAPDKSGLPSDRFSAERTGGSVSTLTIQRTQQEDSAVYLCASSPSIQETQYFGPGTRLLVL.

This clone was counted only a few times. V and J are TRBV2 and TRBJ1-4, with D possibly TRBD1 on 6 matching bases. CDR1 is SNHLY and CDR2 is FYNNEI in the germline V gene. V shed 5 bases and J shed 3 bases, with 10 bases lying between them. The CDR3 covers 14 residues. The chain's CDR3 is CASSYRVPNEKLFF. The DNA of the CDR3 is TGTGCCAGCAGTTACAGGGTTCCTAATGAAAAACTGTTTTTT.

V and J are TRBV7-8 and TRBJ2-7; TRBD2 matches 10 bases. Per the germline V gene, CDR1 is SGHVS and CDR2 is FQNEAQ. The CDR3 length is 16 residues. The V segment lost 0 bases and the J segment 3 bases; nucleotides outside the gene matches: 5. The CDR3 nucleotides are TGTGCCAGCAGCTTAGCTGGAACTAGCGGGGTCTACGAGCAGTACTTC. This gives the protein CASSLAGTSGVYEQYF.

The chain is built from TRBV10-3 and TRBJ2-3; 7 bases fit TRBD2. Germline V gene lookup returns CDR1 ENHRY and CDR2 SYGVKD. CDR3 length: 16 amino acids. V shed 5 bases, J shed 2 bases, and the junction held 10 bases outside the gene matches. CDR3 region: CAISPQAGLITDTQYF. For the CDR3, the DNA is TGTGCCATCAGTCCCCAGGCGGGACTAATCACAGATACGCAGTATTTT.

This sequence joins TRBV4-1 and TRBJ1-4; D call uncertain. The V gene lost 0 bases and the J gene lost 0 bases, with 5 bases spanning the gap. This CDR3 is built from 15 residues. Germline V gene data show CDR1 as MGHRA and CDR2 as YSYEKL. This chain's CDR3 is CASSQEVTTNEKLFF. Here the CDR3 DNA reads TGCGCCAGCAGCCAAGAAGTTACAACTAATGAAAAACTGTTTTTT.

The chain is built from TRBV24-1 and TRBJ2-3; 10 bases map to TRBD2. Losses at the gene ends were 2 bases for V and 4 bases for J; bases not matched to a gene: 5. CDR3 length equals 16 residues. Germline V gene sequence: CDR1 KGHDR, CDR2 SFDVKD. CDR3 residues: CATSDWASGSADTQYF. The CDR3 region has the DNA TGTGCCACCAGTGATTGGGCTAGCGGGAGTGCAGATACGCAGTATTTT.

The chain employs TRBV6-4 and TRBJ2-6, with unresolved D. The CDR3 extends over 14 amino acids. Germline V gives CDR1 MRHNA, CDR2 SNTAGT. Trimming pared 4 bases from V and 2 bases from J, leaving 6 bases between. The CDR3 DNA reads as TGTGCCAGCAGTGTATCTACTGGGGCCAACGTCCTGACTTTC. As protein: CASSVSTGANVLTF.

The chain uses TRBV2 and TRBJ1-5; D ambiguous. In germline, CDR1 is SNHLY, CDR2 FYNNEI. Trimming removed 1 base at V and 0 bases at J, with 10 bases between. The CDR3 totals 16 residues. The CDR3 region is CASSEGARTSNQPQHF. The CDR3 coding sequence is TGTGCCAGCAGTGAAGGGGCCAGGACTAGCAATCAGCCCCAGCATTTT.

Notes on this clone: Additional DNA sequences in this sample encode the identical CDR3. The rearrangement joins TRBV29-1 to TRBJ1-1; D is ambiguous. V was pared by 4 bases and J by 0 bases, with 6 bases between. The germline CDR1 and CDR2 sequences are SQVTM and ANQGSEA. The CDR3 spans 12 residues. CDR3: CSVGQMNTEAFF. CDR3 coding DNA: TGCAGCGTTGGCCAGATGAACACTGAAGCTTTCTTT.

Turning to this clone: This specimen includes other DNA sequences encoding the same CDR3. This chain links TRBV19 with TRBJ1-6; D remains ambiguous. Germline V lookup: CDR1 LNHDA, CDR2 SQIVND (reference sequence). The germline V and J ends were trimmed by 3 bases and 7 bases, with 10 bases remaining between them. This CDR3 contains 14 residues. Here the CDR3 reads CASSMGRGNSPLHF. CDR3 in DNA: TGTGCCAGTAGTATGGGCCGAGGAAATTCACCCCTCCACTTT.

The chain's CDR3 is CASSKSNLPGHEKETQYF. The CDR3 region has the DNA TGTGCCAGCAGCAAGTCAAACCTTCCGGGACACGAAAAAGAGACCCAGTACTTC. The chain carries TRBV21-1 and TRBJ2-5; the table assigns TRBD1, which was not confirmed against the DNA. TRBV21-1 is marked as a pseudogene. The CDR3 is made up of 18 amino acids.

A word on this clone: The same CDR3 is also encoded by other DNA sequences in this sample. The chain joins TRBV30 to TRBJ1-5; D is unclear. There are 12 residues in the CDR3. Germline CDR1 and CDR2: GTSNPN and SVGIG (reference sequence). V was clipped by 0 bases and J by 2 bases, with 2 bases between them. The CDR3 loop reads CAWSVGNQPQHF. The CDR3 coding sequence is TGTGCCTGGAGTGTAGGCAATCAGCCCCAGCATTTT.

The V gene is TRBV7-2, the J gene TRBJ2-3, with D possibly TRBD2 on 5 matching bases. V gave up 2 bases and J gave up 0 bases, with 9 bases separating them. This CDR3 is 15 amino acids long. From germline, CDR1 is SGHTA and CDR2 FQGNSA. The DNA for the CDR3 is TGTGCCAGCAGCTTACGGTGGGAGAGCACAGATACGCAGTATTTT. Protein product: CASSLRWESTDTQYF.

As to this clone: This same CDR3 is encoded by further DNA sequences in the sample. The CDR3 spells CASRTGGAGTEAFF. The CDR3 nucleotides read TGTGCCAGCAGAACAGGGGGCGCGGGCACTGAAGCTTTCTTT. The genes are TRBV28 and TRBJ1-1, with TRBD1 identical over 9 bases. This CDR3 is 14 amino acids long. Germline loops: CDR1 MDHEN, CDR2 SYDVKM. V lost 6 bases, J lost 4 bases, and 6 bases stayed unmatched.

V gene TRBV2 combines with J gene TRBJ2-7; unclear D gene. Germline CDR1 SNHLY, CDR2 FYNNEI. The germline V and J ends were trimmed by 2 bases and 12 bases, with 11 bases remaining between them. CDR3 size: 11 residues. The CDR3 nucleotides read TGTGCCAGCAGTGAATTGAAGAGAGGGTACGTC. This encodes CASSELKRGYV.

CDR3 region: CASSPRTANYGYTF. The CDR3 DNA is TGTGCCAGCAGTCCCCGGACAGCTAACTATGGCTACACCTTC. The chain employs TRBV6-5 and TRBJ1-2; maybe TRBD1 (6 bases). Germline CDR1 and CDR2: MNHEY and SVGAGI. V gave up 5 bases and J gave up 0 bases, with 10 bases separating them. This CDR3 contains 14 residues.

The rearrangement joins TRBV5-1 to TRBJ1-2; the D gene is possibly TRBD1 (6 bases). The V and J ends lost 3 bases and 2 bases respectively, with 11 bases between them. The CDR3 is 14 amino acids. Germline V lookup: CDR1 SGHRS, CDR2 YFSETQ. The CDR3 loop reads CASSSGQGNYGYTF. The CDR3 DNA follows: TGCGCCAGCAGCTCCGGGCAGGGGAACTATGGCTACACCTTC.

The sample holds one count of this clone. The CDR3 loop reads CASSVLPSGEQYF. The CDR3 region has the DNA TGTGCCAGCAGCGTACTCCCTAGTGGCGAGCAGTACTTC. J is TRBJ2-7 and V is TRBV9; no clear D gene. Trimming cost V 1 base and J 6 bases, with 11 bases left between them. This CDR3 has 13 amino acids. CDR1 SGDLS and CDR2 YYNGEE come from the germline V gene.

The rearrangement uses TRBV7-9 and TRBJ2-1; 7 nucleotides agree with TRBD2. The germline gives CDR1 SEHNR, CDR2 FQNEAQ (reference sequence). CDR3 length: 16 residues. With V trimmed by 1 base and J by 6 bases, 9 bases remained unmatched. The CDR3 DNA follows: TGTGCCAGCAGCTTAGGTCACCTATGGGGGGGCAATGAGCAGTTCTTC. This translates into CASSLGHLWGGNEQFF. Filled out from reference TRBV7-9 and TRBJ2-1, the complete variable domain reads DTGVSQNPRHKITKRGQNVTFRCDPISEHNRLYWYRQTLGQGPEFLTYFQNEAQLEKSRLLSDRFSAERPKGSFSTLEIQRTEQGDSAMYLCASSLGHLWGGNEQFFGPGTRLTVL.

The chain employs TRBV28 and TRBJ1-2; D is perhaps TRBD1 (6 bases). The CDR3 length is 13 residues. Trimming removed 5 bases at V and 5 bases at J, with 12 bases between. The germline CDR1 and CDR2 sequences are MDHEN and SYDVKM. CDR3 nucleotides: TGTGCCAGCAGTCGGGGGGGCGCTTATGGCTACACCTTC. Its translation: CASSRGGAYGYTF.

The chain links TRBV5-1 to TRBJ1-1; D unresolved. V gave up 0 bases and J gave up 1 base, with 19 bases separating them. Looked up from germline, CDR1 is SGHRS and CDR2 is YFSETQ. CDR3 length: 18 amino acids. In DNA form, the CDR3 reads TGCGCCAGCAGCTTGGATGGCAGCCTTTTAGGATCGAACACTGAAGCTTTCTTT. Protein: CASSLDGSLLGSNTEAFF.

J is TRBJ2-7 and V is TRBV3-1 (or the pseudogene TRBV3-2), with no clear D. Germline V gene lookup returns CDR1 LGHDT and CDR2 YNNKEL (reference sequence). The CDR3 runs to 10 residues. The CDR3 DNA is TGTGCCAGCACCCAAAGCGAGCAGTACGTC. Protein sequence: CASTQSEQYV.

This clone was detected once. The chain combines TRBV18 with TRBJ2-3; 9 bases match TRBD1. CDR1 is KGHSH, CDR2 LQKENI, per germline. The CDR3 is 17 amino acids. V trimming: 1 base; J trimming: 4 bases; junction bases outside the gene matches: 9. CDR3 region: CASSPRTSGTGPDTQYF. The CDR3 bases are TGTGCCAGCTCACCACGCACCTCTGGGACAGGGCCAGATACGCAGTATTTT.